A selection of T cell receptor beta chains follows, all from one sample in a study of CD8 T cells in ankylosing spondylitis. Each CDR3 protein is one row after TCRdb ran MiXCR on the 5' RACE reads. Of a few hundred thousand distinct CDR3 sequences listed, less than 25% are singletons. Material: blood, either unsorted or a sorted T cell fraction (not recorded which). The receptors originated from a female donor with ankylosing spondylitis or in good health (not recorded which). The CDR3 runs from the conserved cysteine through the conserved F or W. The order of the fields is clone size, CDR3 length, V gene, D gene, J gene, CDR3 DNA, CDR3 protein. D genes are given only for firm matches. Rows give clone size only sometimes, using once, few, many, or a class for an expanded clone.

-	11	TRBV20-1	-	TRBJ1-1	TGCAGTGTTCACAGGATCGGCGGAGCTTTCTTT	CSVHRIGGAFF
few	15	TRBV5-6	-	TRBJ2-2	TGTGCCAGCTGGAGGGGGACATCGAACACCGGGGAGCTGTTTTTT	CASWRGTSNTGELFF
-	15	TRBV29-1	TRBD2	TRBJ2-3	TGCAGCGTTGGGCTAGCGGGAGGGGCGACAGATACGCAGTATTTT	CSVGLAGGATDTQYF
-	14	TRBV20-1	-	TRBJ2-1	TGCAGTGCTGGTCTAGGATCTCTATACAATGAGCAGTTCTTC	CSAGLGSLYNEQFF
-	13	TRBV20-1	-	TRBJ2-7	TGCAGTGCTAGATTCCGTCGAGAGTACGAGCAGTACTTC	CSARFRREYEQYF
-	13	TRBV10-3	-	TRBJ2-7	TGTGCCGCCCAGGCATCCTCCTCCTACGAGCAGTACTTC	CAAQASSSYEQYF
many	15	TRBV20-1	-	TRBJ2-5	TGCAGTGCTAGAGATGTCGCCAGGCCCCCGGCGGCCCAGTACTTC	CSARDVARPPAAQYF
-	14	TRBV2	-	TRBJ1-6	TGTGCCAGCAGTTTTGACAGAAGAGATTCACCCCTCCACTTT	CASSFDRRDSPLHF
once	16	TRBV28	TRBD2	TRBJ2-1	TGTGCCAGCAGTTCCCCGGGACTAGCGGGAGTCCATGAGCAGTTCTTC	CASSSPGLAGVHEQFF
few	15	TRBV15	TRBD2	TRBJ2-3	TGTGCCACCAGCAGAGAGAGCGGGGTTATAGATACGCAGTATTTT	CATSRESGVIDTQYF
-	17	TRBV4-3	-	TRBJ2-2	TGCGCCAGCAGCCAAGCTACAGGGAAGTCGAACACCGGGGAGCTGTTTTTT	CASSQATGKSNTGELFF
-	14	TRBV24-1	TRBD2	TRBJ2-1	TGTGCCACCAGTGCTAGCGGGGCTTACAATGAGCAGTTCTTC	CATSASGAYNEQFF
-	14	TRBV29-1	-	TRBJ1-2	TGCAGCGTTGACCCCCCGGGACAAGTGGATGGCTACACCTTC	CSVDPPGQVDGYTF
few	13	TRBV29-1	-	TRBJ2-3	TGCAGCGTTGACGGCAGCAGCACAGATACGCAGTATTTT	CSVDGSSTDTQYF
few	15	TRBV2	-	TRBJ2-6	TGTGCCAGCAGTGACTGGAGCTCTGGGGCCAACGTCCTGACTTTC	CASSDWSSGANVLTF
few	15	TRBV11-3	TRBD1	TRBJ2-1	TGTGCCAGCAGCCAAGGGGGACAGTGGGGCAATGAGCAGTTCTTC	CASSQGGQWGNEQFF
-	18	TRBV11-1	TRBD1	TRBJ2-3	TGTGCCAGCAGCTCCAGGTTCCAGGGGGTAGCGCGCACAGATACGCAGTATTTT	CASSSRFQGVARTDTQYF
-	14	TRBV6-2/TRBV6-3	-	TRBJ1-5	TGTGCCAGCAGTCCCGAAATAGCCAATCAGCCCCAGCATTTT	CASSPEIANQPQHF
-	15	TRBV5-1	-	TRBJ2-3	TGCGCCAGCAGCTTGGACAGACCCCACACAGATACGCAGTATTTT	CASSLDRPHTDTQYF
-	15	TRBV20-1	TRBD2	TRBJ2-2	TGCAGTGCTAGACATAGCGGGCACGGGACCGGGGAGCTGTTTTTT	CSARHSGHGTGELFF